The TCR beta chain under discussion was sequenced for a study of PD-1 blockade in classical Hodgkin lymphoma. Trimming cost V 5 bases and J 3 bases, with 14 bases left between them. CDR1 is SGHAT and CDR2 is FQNNGV in the germline V gene. CDR3 length: 14 amino acids. Every single patient, without exception, relapsed after autologous stem cell transplantation, and brentuximab vedotin exposure varied. Clones were sequenced by immunoSEQ multiplex PCR, and TCRdb holds only the in-frame ones, with some missing. The sample shows about 13,000 clones, 65% to 85% of them seen only once. This rearrangement joins TRBV11-2 to TRBJ2-7; TRBD1 might be the D (6 bases). This sequence was found in a human donor with classical Hodgkin lymphoma. The material sequenced was peripheral blood mononuclear cells (PBMCs), taken at baseline. The CDR3 nucleotides are TGTGCCAGCAGCCTACGGACAGTGTACTACGAGCAGTACTTC. Its protein is CASSLRTVYYEQYF.